One sample yielded the 5 T cell receptor beta chains listed below, sequenced in a study of T cells after yellow fever vaccination. TCRdb redid the calling of the 5' RACE reads with MiXCR, one entry per CDR3 protein. The data contain about 630,000 distinct CDR3 sequences, roughly an eighth of them singletons. The sequencing here drew on PBMCs, taken on the day of the yellow fever booster vaccination. The receptors stem from a young man who received the YFV17D yellow fever vaccine.

The chain links TRBV5-4 to TRBJ2-7; D is perhaps TRBD1 (6 bases). The V and J ends lost 0 bases and 2 bases respectively, with 9 bases between them. This CDR3 spans 14 amino acids. Looked up from germline, CDR1 is SGHNT and CDR2 is YYREEE (reference sequence). For the CDR3, the DNA is TGTGCCAGCAGCTTGGCTGGGGACACCTACGAGCAGTACTTC. It specifies CASSLAGDTYEQYF.

This rearrangement joins TRBV6-2 or TRBV6-3 to TRBJ2-1; tentatively, D is TRBD1 (5 bases). The CDR3 is 16 amino acids. Germline values: CDR1 MNHEY, CDR2 SVGEGT. The V gene lost 5 bases and the J gene lost 2 bases, with 16 bases spanning the gap. CDR3 region: CASSPYRSTPYNEQFF. The CDR3 DNA is TGTGCCAGCAGTCCTTACAGGTCCACTCCCTACAATGAGCAGTTCTTC.

This clonotype was seen a handful of times. The J gene is TRBJ1-1, the V gene TRBV5-1; a weak D match, TRBD1 (5 bases). CDR1 and CDR2 from the germline V gene are SGHRS and YFSETQ. With 0 bases removed from V and 4 bases from J, the gap between germline ends came to 10 bases. This CDR3 region has 14 residues. CDR3 DNA sequence: TGCGCCAGCAGCTTGGGGGACTTAATCACTGAAGCTTTCTTT. This gives the protein CASSLGDLITEAFF. Supplemented by reference TRBV5-1 and TRBJ1-1, the full variable domain reads KAGVTQTPRYLIKTRGQQVTLSCSPISGHRSVSWYQQTPGQGLQFLFEYFSETQRNKGNFPGRFSGRQFSNSRSEMNVSTLELGDSALYLCASSLGDLITEAFFGQGTRLTVV.

The genes are TRBV7-2 and TRBJ2-7, with 9 bases identical to TRBD2. There are 15 residues in the CDR3. The germline V gene has CDR1 SGHTA and CDR2 FQGNSA. With 1 base clipped from V and 3 bases from J, the junction kept 4 bases outside the gene matches. The CDR3 sequence is CASSLDSGGNYEQYF. In DNA form, the CDR3 reads TGTGCCAGCAGCTTAGATAGCGGGGGAAACTACGAGCAGTACTTC. Together with reference TRBV7-2 and TRBJ2-7, the CDR3 gives the full variable domain: GAGVSQSPSNKVTEKGKDVELRCDPISGHTALYWYRQSLGQGLEFLIYFQGNSAPDKSGLPSDRFSAERTGGSVSTLTIQRTQQEDSAVYLCASSLDSGGNYEQYFGPGTRLTVT.

The V call is TRBV6-2 or TRBV6-3, the J call TRBJ2-5, with D possibly TRBD1 on 6 matching bases. The CDR3 totals 15 residues. With 5 bases removed from V and 2 bases from J, the gap between germline ends came to 15 bases. Germline CDR1 is MNHEY and CDR2 is SVGEGT. The chain's CDR3 is CASSLTGKAQETQYF. CDR3 in DNA: TGTGCCAGCAGTCTTACAGGGAAGGCTCAAGAGACCCAGTACTTC.